This T cell receptor (beta chain) was captured in a study of control samples from healthy donors and cancer patients. The data were produced by immunoSEQ multiplex PCR, yet TCRdb's version contains in-frame clones alone and is incomplete. The data contain around 110,000 clones, over 85% of them singletons. In germline, CDR1 is MNHEY, CDR2 SVGAGI. This CDR3 contains 13 residues. V lost 5 bases and J lost 4, with 9 bases in between. The receptor was derived from a man aged 25 to 40 in good health. Sequenced: blood. The chain uses TRBV6-5 and TRBJ1-5; no definite D call. CDR3 in DNA: TGTGCCAGCAGTCGTTCAGCTAATCAGCCCCAGCATTTT. Encoded protein: CASSRSANQPQHF.